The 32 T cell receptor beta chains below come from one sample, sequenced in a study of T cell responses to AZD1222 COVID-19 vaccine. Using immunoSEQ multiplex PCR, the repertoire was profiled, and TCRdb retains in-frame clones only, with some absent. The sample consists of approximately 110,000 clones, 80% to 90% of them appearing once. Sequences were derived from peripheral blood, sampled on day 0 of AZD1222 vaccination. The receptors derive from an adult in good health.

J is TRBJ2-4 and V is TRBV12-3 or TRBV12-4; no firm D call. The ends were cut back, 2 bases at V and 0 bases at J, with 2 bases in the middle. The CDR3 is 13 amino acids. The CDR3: CASSLLAKNIQYF. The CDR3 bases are TGTGCCAGCAGTTTACTAGCCAAAAACATTCAGTACTTC.

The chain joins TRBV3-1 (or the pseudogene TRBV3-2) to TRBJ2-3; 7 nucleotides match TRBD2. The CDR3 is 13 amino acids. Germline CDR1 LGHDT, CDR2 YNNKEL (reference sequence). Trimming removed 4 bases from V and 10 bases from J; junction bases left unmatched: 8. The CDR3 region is CASSPQGRAAQYF. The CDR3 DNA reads TGTGCCAGCAGCCCCCAAGGGAGGGCGGCGCAGTATTTT.

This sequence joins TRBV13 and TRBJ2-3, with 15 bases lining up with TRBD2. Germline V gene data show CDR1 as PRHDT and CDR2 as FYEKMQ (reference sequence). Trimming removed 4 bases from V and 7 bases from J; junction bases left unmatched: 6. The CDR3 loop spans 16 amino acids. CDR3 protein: CASSWGTSGGRYTQYF. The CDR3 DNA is TGTGCCAGCAGCTGGGGGACTAGCGGGGGGCGATATACGCAGTATTTT.

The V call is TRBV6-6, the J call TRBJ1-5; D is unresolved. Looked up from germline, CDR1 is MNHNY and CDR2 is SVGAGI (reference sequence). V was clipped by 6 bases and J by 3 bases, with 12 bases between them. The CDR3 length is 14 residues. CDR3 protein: CASSRVDTNQPQHF. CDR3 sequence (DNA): TGTGCCAGCAGCCGGGTCGACACCAATCAGCCCCAGCATTTT.

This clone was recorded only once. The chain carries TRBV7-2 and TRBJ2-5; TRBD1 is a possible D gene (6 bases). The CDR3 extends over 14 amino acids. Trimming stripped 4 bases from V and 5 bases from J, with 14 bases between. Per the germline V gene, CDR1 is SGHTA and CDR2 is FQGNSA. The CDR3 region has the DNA TGTGCCAGCAGCTATCAGGGGTCCACGGAGACCCAGTACTTC. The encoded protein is CASSYQGSTETQYF.

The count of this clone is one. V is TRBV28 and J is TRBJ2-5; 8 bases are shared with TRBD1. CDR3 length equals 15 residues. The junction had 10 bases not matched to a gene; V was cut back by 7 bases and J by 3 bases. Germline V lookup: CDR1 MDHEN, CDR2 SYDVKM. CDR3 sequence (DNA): TGTGCCAGCAAACAACAGGCAGGGGGCGAAGAGACCCAGTACTTC. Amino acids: CASKQQAGGEETQYF.

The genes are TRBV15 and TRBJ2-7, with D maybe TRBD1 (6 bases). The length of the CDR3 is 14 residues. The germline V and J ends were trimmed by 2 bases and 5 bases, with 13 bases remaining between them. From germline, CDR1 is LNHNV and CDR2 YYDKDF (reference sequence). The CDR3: CATSRFRQANEQYF. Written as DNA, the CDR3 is TGTGCCACCAGCAGATTCCGACAGGCGAACGAGCAGTACTTC.

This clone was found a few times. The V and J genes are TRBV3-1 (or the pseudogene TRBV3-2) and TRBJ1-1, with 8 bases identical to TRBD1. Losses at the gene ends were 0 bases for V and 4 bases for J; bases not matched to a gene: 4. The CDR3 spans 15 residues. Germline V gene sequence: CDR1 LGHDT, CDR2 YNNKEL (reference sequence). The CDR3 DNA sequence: TGTGCCAGCAGCCAAGATCCCAGGGGGCCCACTGAAGCTTTCTTT. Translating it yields CASSQDPRGPTEAFF.

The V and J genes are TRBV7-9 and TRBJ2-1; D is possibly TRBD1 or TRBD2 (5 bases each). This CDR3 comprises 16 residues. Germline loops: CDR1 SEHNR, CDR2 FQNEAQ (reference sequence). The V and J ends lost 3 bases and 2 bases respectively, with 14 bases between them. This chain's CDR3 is CASSLGVGRTYNEQFF. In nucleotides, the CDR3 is TGTGCCAGCAGCTTGGGGGTGGGAAGAACCTACAATGAGCAGTTCTTC.

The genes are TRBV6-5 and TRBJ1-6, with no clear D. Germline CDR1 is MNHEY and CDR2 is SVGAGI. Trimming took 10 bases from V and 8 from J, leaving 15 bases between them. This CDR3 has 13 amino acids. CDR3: CATDESTDSPLHF. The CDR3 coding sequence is TGTGCCACCGACGAGTCGACGGATTCACCCCTCCACTTT.

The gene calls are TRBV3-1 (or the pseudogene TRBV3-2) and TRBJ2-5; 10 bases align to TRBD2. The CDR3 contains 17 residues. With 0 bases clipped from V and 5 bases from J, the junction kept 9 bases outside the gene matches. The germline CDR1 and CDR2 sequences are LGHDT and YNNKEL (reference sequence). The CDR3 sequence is CASSQDASSGRSETQYF. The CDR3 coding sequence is TGTGCCAGCAGCCAAGATGCGTCTAGCGGGAGATCGGAGACCCAGTACTTC.

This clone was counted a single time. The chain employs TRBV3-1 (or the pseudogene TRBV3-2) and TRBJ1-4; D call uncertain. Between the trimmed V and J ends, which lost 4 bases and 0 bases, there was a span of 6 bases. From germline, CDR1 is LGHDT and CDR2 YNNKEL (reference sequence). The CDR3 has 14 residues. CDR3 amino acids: CASSPIATNEKLFF. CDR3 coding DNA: TGTGCCAGCAGCCCGATTGCAACTAATGAAAAACTGTTTTTT.

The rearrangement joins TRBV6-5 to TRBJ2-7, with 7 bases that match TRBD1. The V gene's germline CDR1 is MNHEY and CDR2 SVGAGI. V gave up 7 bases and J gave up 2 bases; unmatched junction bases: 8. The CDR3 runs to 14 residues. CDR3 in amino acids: CASTPGQATYEQYF. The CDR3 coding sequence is TGTGCCAGCACTCCCGGACAGGCTACCTACGAGCAGTACTTC.

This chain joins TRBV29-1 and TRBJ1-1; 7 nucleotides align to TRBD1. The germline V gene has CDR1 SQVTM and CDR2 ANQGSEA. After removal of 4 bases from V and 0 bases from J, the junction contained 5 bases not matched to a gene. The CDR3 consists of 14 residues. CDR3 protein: CSVADRAMNTEAFF. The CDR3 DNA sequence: TGCAGCGTTGCCGACAGGGCGATGAACACTGAAGCTTTCTTT.

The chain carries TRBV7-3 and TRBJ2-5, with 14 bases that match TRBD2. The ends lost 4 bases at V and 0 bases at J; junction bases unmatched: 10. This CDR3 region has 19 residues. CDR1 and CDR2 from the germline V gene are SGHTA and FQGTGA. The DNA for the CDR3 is TGTGCCAGCAGCTCCGCCCCCGGACTAGCGGGAGGCTACCAAGAGACCCAGTACTTC. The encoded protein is CASSSAPGLAGGYQETQYF.

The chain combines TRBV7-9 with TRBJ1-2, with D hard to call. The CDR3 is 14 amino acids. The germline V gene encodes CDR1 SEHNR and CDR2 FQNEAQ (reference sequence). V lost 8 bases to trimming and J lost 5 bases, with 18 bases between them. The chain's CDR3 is CASVSQGSVYGYTF. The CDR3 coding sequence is TGTGCCAGCGTCTCGCAAGGGTCGGTATATGGCTACACCTTC.

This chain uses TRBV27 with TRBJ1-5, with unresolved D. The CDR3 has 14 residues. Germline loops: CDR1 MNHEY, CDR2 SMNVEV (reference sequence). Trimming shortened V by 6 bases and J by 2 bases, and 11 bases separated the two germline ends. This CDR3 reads CASSSGSGNQPQHF. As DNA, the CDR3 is TGTGCCAGCAGCTCCGGATCGGGCAATCAGCCCCAGCATTTT.

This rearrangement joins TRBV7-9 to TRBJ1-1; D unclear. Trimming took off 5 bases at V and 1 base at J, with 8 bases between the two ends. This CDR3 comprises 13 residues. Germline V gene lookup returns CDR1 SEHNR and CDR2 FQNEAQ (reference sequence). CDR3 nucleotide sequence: TGTGCCAGCAGCCTGGCGGGGAACACTGAAGCTTTCTTT. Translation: CASSLAGNTEAFF.

DNA of the CDR3: TGTGCCATCAGTGACATCGGGACTAGCGGGAGGAAAAACGGGGAGCTGTTTTTT. Translating gives CAISDIGTSGRKNGELFF. The V gene is TRBV10-3, the J gene TRBJ2-2, with 15 positions matching TRBD2. CDR1 and CDR2 (germline): ENHRY, SYGVKD. V was clipped by 3 bases and J by 7 bases; unmatched bases: 9. The CDR3 is 18 amino acids.

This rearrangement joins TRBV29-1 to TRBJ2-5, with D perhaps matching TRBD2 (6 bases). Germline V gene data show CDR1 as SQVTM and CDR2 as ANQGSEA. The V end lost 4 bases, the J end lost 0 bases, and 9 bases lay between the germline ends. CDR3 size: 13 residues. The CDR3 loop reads CSVGGANQETQYF. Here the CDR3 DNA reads TGCAGCGTTGGCGGGGCTAACCAAGAGACCCAGTACTTC.

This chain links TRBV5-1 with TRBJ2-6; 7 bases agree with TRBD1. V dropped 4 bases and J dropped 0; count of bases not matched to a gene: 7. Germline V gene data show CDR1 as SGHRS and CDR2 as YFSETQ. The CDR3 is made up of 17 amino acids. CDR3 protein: CASSIQGSLSGANVLTF. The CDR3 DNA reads TGCGCCAGCAGCATACAGGGGAGCCTCTCTGGGGCCAACGTCCTGACTTTC.

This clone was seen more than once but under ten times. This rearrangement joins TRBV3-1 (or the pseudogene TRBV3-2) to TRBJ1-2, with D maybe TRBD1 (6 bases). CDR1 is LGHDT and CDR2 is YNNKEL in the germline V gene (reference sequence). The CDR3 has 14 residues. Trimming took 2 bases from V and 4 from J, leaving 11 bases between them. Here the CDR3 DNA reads TGTGCCAGCAGCCAACTACAGGGAGGCTATGGCTACACCTTC. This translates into CASSQLQGGYGYTF.

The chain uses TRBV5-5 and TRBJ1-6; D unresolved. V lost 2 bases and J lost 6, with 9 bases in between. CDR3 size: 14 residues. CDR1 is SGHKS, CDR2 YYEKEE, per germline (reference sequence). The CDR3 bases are TGTGCCAGCAGCTTTCGCGGAGGTAATTCACCCCTCCACTTT. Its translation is CASSFRGGNSPLHF.

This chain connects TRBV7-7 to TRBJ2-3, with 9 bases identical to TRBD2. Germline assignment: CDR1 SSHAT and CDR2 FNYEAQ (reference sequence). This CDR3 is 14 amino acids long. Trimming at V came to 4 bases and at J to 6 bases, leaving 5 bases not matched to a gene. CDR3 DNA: TGTGCCAGCAGCTCCGGGACTAGCCCCGATACGCAGTATTTT. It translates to CASSSGTSPDTQYF.

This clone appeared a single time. The CDR3 reads CASSSDRYEQYF. CDR3 sequence (DNA): TGTGCCAGCAGCTCGGACAGATACGAGCAGTACTTC. This chain connects TRBV28 to TRBJ2-7; possibly TRBD1 for D (6 bases). The CDR3 is 12 residues long. CDR1 and CDR2 from the germline V gene are MDHEN and SYDVKM. V gave up 6 bases and J gave up 4 bases, with 10 bases separating them.

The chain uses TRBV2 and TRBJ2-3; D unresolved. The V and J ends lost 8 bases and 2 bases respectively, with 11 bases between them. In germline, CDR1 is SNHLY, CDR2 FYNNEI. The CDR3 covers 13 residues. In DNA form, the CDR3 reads TGTGCCAGCTGCGTTCGGTCCACAGATACGCAGTATTTT. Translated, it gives CASCVRSTDTQYF.

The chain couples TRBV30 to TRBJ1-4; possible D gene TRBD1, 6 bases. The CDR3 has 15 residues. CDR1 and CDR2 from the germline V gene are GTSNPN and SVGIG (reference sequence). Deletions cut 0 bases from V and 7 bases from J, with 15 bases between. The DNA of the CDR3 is TGTGCCTGGAGTGTACAGGCAGGGGTTAGTGAAAAACTGTTTTTT. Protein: CAWSVQAGVSEKLFF.

The CDR3 reads CASSLAVGVETQYF. The DNA of the CDR3 is TGCGCCAGCAGCTTGGCGGTGGGGGTGGAGACCCAGTACTTC. The J gene is TRBJ2-5, the V gene TRBV5-1; D may correspond to TRBD1 or TRBD2 (5 bases each). V lost 0 bases to trimming and J lost 5 bases, with 11 bases between them. The germline gives CDR1 SGHRS, CDR2 YFSETQ. CDR3 length: 14 residues.

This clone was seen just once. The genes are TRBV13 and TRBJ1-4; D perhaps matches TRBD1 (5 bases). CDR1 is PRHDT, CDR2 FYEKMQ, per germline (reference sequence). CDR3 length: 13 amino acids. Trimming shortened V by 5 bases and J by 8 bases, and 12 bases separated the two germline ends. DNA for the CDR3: TGTGCCAGCAGCCCCGATGGGGGGGAAAAACTGTTTTTT. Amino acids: CASSPDGGEKLFF.

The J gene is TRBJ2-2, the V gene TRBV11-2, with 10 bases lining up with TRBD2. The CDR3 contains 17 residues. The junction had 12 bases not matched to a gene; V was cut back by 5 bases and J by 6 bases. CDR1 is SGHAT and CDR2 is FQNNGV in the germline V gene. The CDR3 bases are TGTGCCAGCAGCCCCGGGACTAGCGTAGGTCGGCCCGGGGAGCTGTTTTTT. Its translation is CASSPGTSVGRPGELFF.

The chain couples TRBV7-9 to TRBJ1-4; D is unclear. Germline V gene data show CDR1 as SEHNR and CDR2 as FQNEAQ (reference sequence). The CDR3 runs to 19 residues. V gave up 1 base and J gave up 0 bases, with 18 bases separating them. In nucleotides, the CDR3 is TGTGCCAGCAGCTTAGAAGGCTTGGGATGGGTTGCAACTAATGAAAAACTGTTTTTT. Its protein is CASSLEGLGWVATNEKLFF.

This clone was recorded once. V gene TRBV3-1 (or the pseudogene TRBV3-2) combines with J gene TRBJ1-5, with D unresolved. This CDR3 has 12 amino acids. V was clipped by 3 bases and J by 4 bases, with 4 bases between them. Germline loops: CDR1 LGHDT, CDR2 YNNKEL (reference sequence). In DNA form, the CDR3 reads TGTGCCAGCAGCCATTCGAATCAGCCCCAGCATTTT. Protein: CASSHSNQPQHF.